This TCR beta chain was found in a study of preoperative IRX-2 immunotherapy in early breast cancer. This CDR3 spans 18 amino acids. With V trimmed by 3 bases and J by 2 bases, 16 bases remained unmatched. Germline CDR1 reads SNHLY; CDR2 reads FYNNEI. The protocol was immunoSEQ multiplex PCR, while the TCRdb copy is restricted to in-frame clones and leaves out a portion. This sample carries around 60,000 clones, approximately 95% of them seen once, and the ten largest clones take approximately 1.8%. Treatment here: preoperative locoregional IRX-2 cytokine immunotherapy. Patients received preoperative, locoregional IRX-2 cytokine immunotherapy in a phase Ib study.

The chain combines TRBV2 with TRBJ2-7, with TRBD1 matching over 7 bases. Sample collection was performed from a patient treated with IRX-2 immunotherapy. This TCR derives from a human donor with breast cancer. The chain's CDR3 is CASSDSRDLTGKTYEQYF. The CDR3 DNA reads TGTGCCAGCAGTGATTCGAGGGACCTGACAGGGAAAACCTACGAGCAGTACTTC.